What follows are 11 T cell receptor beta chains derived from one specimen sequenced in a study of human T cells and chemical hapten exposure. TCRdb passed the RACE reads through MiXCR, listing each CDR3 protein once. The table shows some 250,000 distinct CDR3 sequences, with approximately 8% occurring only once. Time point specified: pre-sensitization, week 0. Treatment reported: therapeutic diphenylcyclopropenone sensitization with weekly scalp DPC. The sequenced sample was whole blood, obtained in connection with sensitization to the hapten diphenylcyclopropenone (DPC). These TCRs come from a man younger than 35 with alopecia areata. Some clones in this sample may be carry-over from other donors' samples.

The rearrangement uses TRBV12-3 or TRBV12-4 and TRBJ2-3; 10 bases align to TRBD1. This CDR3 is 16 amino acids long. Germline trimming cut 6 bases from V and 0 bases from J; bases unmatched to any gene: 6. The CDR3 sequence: CASSPGQGLSTDTQYF. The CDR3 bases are TGTGCCAGCAGCCCGGGACAGGGGTTAAGCACAGATACGCAGTATTTT.

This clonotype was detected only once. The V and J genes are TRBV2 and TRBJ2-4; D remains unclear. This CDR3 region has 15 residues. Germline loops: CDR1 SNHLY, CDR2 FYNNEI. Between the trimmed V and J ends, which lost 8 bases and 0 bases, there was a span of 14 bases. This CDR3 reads CASRPRTLAKNIQYF. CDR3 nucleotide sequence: TGTGCCAGCCGTCCCAGAACACTAGCCAAAAACATTCAGTACTTC.

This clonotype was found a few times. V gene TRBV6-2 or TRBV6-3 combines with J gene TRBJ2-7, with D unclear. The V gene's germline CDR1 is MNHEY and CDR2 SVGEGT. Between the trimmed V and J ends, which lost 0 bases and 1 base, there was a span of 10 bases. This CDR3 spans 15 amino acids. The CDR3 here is CASSYSAGNSYEQYF. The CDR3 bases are TGTGCCAGCAGTTACTCGGCTGGAAATTCCTACGAGCAGTACTTC.

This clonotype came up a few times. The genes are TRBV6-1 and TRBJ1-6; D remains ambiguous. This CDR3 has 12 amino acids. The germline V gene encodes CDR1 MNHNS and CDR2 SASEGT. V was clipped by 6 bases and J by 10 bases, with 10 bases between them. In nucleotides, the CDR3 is TGTGCCAGCAGCTATCAAATGTCACCCCTCCACTTT. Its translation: CASSYQMSPLHF.

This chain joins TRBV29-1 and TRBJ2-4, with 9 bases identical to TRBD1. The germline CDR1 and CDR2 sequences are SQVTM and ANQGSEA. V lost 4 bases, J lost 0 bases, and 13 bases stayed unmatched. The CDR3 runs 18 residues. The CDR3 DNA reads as TGCAGCGTTGTGGGCCGGGACAGGGCCTTAAGAGCCAAAAACATTCAGTACTTC. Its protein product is CSVVGRDRALRAKNIQYF. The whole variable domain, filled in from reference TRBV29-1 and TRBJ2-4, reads SAVISQKPSRDICQRGTSLTIQCQVDSQVTMMFWYRQQPGQSLTLIATANQGSEATYESGFVIDKFPISRPNLTFSTLTVSNMSPEDSSIYLCSVVGRDRALRAKNIQYFGAGTRLSVL.

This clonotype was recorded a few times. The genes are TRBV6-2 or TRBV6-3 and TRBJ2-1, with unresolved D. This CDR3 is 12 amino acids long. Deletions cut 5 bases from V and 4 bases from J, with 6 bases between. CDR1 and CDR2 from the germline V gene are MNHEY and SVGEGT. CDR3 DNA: TGTGCCAGCAGTACGGAGTACAATGAGCAGTTCTTC. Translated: CASSTEYNEQFF.

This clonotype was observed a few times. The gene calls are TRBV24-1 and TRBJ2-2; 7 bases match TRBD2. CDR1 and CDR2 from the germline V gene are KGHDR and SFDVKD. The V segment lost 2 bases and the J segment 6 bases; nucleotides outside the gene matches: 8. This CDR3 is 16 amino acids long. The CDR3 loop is CATSDSPGRVPGELFF. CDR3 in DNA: TGTGCCACCAGTGATTCCCCAGGGAGGGTACCCGGGGAGCTGTTTTTT.

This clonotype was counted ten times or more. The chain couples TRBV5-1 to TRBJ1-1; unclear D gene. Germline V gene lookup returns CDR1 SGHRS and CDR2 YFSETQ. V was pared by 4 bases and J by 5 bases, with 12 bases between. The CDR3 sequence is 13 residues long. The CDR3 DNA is TGCGCCAGCAGCACCCTAGGGAGAACTGAAGCTTTCTTT. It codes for CASSTLGRTEAFF. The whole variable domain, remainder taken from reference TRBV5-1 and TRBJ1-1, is KAGVTQTPRYLIKTRGQQVTLSCSPISGHRSVSWYQQTPGQGLQFLFEYFSETQRNKGNFPGRFSGRQFSNSRSEMNVSTLELGDSALYLCASSTLGRTEAFFGQGTRLTVV.

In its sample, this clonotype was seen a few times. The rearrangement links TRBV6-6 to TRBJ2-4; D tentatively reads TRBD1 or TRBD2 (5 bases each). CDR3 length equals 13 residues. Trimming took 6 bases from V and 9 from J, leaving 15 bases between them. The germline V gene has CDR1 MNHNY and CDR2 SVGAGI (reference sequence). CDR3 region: CASRTEPGSIQYF. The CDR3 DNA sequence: TGTGCCAGCAGAACCGAACCAGGGAGCATTCAGTACTTC.

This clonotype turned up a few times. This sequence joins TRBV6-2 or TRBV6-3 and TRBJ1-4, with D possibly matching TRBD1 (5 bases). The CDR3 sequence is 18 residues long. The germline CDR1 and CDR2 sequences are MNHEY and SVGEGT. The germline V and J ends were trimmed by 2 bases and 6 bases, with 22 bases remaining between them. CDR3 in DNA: TGTGCCAGCAGTTACACCTCCGGGACTCCGTACCGGTATGAAAAACTGTTTTTT. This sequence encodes CASSYTSGTPYRYEKLFF.

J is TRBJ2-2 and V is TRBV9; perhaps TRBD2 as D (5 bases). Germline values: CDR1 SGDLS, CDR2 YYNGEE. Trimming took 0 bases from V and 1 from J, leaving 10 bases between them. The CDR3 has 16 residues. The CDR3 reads CASSVERAENTGELFF. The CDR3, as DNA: TGTGCCAGCAGCGTAGAGAGGGCCGAGAACACCGGGGAGCTGTTTTTT.